Each of the 8 T cell receptor beta chains below was sequenced from the same sample in a study of beta chain features in type 1 diabetes. Sequencing targeted expressed TCRB transcripts, as all isolated RNA had been reverse transcribed. Sequencing was performed with immunoSEQ multiplex PCR; in TCRdb, only in-frame clones are kept and a portion is missing. The table has more than 120,000 clones, about 13% seen once. The antigens for these receptors are not known. General study results and limits: Within each of all four CD4+ subsets, Type 1 diabetes patients had TCRB CDR3s that were moderately but significantly shorter.

Sample: central memory CD4+ T cells from blood. All receptors come from a man between 18 and 29 years old with type 1 diabetes.

Regarding this clone: A much bigger clone sits one base away, suggesting this may be a read error. The chain is built from TRBV11-2 and TRBJ2-2; D possibly matches TRBD1 or TRBD2 (6 bases each). Trimming left V 5 bases short and J 1 base short, with 11 bases between. Per the germline V gene, CDR1 is SGHAT and CDR2 is FQNNGV. This CDR3 has 15 residues. The CDR3 DNA reads as TGTGCCAGCAGCCGCGGGACAATGAACACCGGGGAGCTGTTTTTT. Protein sequence: CASSRGTMNTGELFF.

This clone has a handful of counts. This chain joins TRBV30 and TRBJ2-2, with a tentative D call TRBD1 (6 bases). CDR3 length: 15 amino acids. The V gene's germline CDR1 is GTSNPN and CDR2 SVGIG (reference sequence). V lost 2 bases, J lost 3 bases, and 13 bases lay in between. The CDR3 DNA is TGTGCCTGGAGTTACAGGGTTGGGGACACCGGGGAGCTGTTTTTT. It specifies CAWSYRVGDTGELFF.

The sample holds a few counts of this clone. The same CDR3 arises from other DNA sequences in this sample as well. CDR3 in amino acids: CASRDTNSPLHF. CDR3 bases: TGCGCCAGCAGGGACACTAATTCACCCCTCCACTTT. The J gene is TRBJ1-6, the V gene TRBV5-1, with D perhaps matching TRBD1 (5 bases). V lost 5 bases and J lost 6, with 6 bases in between. The CDR3 sequence is 12 residues long. In germline, CDR1 is SGHRS, CDR2 YFSETQ. Full variable domain (missing parts from reference TRBV5-1 and TRBJ1-6): KAGVTQTPRYLIKTRGQQVTLSCSPISGHRSVSWYQQTPGQGLQFLFEYFSETQRNKGNFPGRFSGRQFSNSRSEMNVSTLELGDSALYLCASRDTNSPLHFGNGTRLTVT.

This clone was recorded once. The chain carries TRBV6-6 and TRBJ1-1; TRBD1 aligns across 7 bases. This CDR3 is 13 amino acids long. The V gene's germline CDR1 is MNHNY and CDR2 SVGAGI (reference sequence). J lost 12 bases, V lost 2 bases, and 9 bases had no gene match. The CDR3 bases are TGTGCCAGCAGTTACCCTGACAGGGTACAACCTTTCTTT. Translated, it gives CASSYPDRVQPFF.

V and J are TRBV6-5 and TRBJ2-7; 11 nucleotides match TRBD1. V was pared by 6 bases and J by 2 bases, with 6 bases of the junction left unmatched. From germline, CDR1 is MNHEY and CDR2 SVGAGI. There are 15 residues in the CDR3. The CDR3 loop is CASRQPGQGAYEQYF. CDR3 DNA sequence: TGTGCCAGCAGACAACCGGGACAGGGGGCCTACGAGCAGTACTTC.

This clone showed up just a few times. This chain connects TRBV6-1 to TRBJ1-1; D gene ambiguous. Germline loops: CDR1 MNHNS, CDR2 SASEGT. The V end lost 7 bases, the J end lost 7 bases, and 13 bases lay between the germline ends. The CDR3 runs to 12 residues. This CDR3 reads CASIINQLEAFF. As DNA, the CDR3 is TGTGCCAGCATTATAAACCAGCTTGAAGCTTTCTTT.

This clone was observed a few times. The chain is built from TRBV28 and TRBJ2-3; tentatively, D is TRBD2 (6 bases). V lost 7 bases and J 7 bases, leaving 9 bases between the germline ends. The CDR3 loop spans 11 amino acids. The V gene's germline CDR1 is MDHEN and CDR2 SYDVKM. The CDR3 loop is CASNAGYTQYF. DNA of the CDR3: TGTGCCAGCAACGCGGGGTATACGCAGTATTTT.

This clone was counted a few times. At one of its ends the junction is not consistent with the germline gene, which may arise from a read error. The rearrangement uses TRBV7-7 and TRBJ2-1; 14 bases are shared with TRBD2. The CDR3 runs 16 residues. CDR1 and CDR2 from the germline V gene are SSHAT and FNYEAQ (reference sequence). The CDR3 coding sequence is TGTGCTAGCAGCTTAGGCGGGACTAGCGGGGGCGCTGAGCAGTTCTTC. Its protein is CASSLGGTSGGAEQFF.